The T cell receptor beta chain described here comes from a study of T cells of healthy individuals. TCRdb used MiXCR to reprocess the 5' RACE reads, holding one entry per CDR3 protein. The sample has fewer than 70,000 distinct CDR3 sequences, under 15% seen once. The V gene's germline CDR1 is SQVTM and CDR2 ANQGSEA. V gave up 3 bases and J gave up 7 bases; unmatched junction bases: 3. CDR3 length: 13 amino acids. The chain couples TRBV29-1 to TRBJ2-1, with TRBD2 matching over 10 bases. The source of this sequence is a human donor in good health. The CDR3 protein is CSVDSSGSNEQFF. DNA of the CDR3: TGCAGCGTTGATTCTAGCGGGAGTAATGAGCAGTTCTTC.